Reported below is one TCR beta chain. The protocol was immunoSEQ multiplex PCR, while the TCRdb copy is restricted to in-frame clones and leaves out a portion. In the table there are hundreds of thousands of clones, more than 70% of which are singletons. The sample comes from a study of shared clonotypes between healthy human individuals. Study-level background: A couple of female and a few male donors aged 18 to 49 were enrolled. CD4 naive and memory got three plates each, CD8 naive two, CD8 memory one.

The germline V and J ends were trimmed by 4 bases and 1 base, with 15 bases remaining between them. Germline V gene sequence: CDR1 MGHRA, CDR2 YSYEKL. This CDR3 is built from 16 residues. The receptor was isolated from a woman aged 25 to 39 in good health. Sequenced sample: memory CD4+ T cells sorted from blood. As to subset: CD45RA-negative fraction. The V gene is TRBV4-1, the J gene TRBJ2-3, with D perhaps matching TRBD1 (5 bases). The CDR3 is CASSLRGSGGTDTQYF. The CDR3 DNA reads as TGCGCCAGCAGCCTAAGGGGTAGTGGTGGCACAGATACGCAGTATTTT.